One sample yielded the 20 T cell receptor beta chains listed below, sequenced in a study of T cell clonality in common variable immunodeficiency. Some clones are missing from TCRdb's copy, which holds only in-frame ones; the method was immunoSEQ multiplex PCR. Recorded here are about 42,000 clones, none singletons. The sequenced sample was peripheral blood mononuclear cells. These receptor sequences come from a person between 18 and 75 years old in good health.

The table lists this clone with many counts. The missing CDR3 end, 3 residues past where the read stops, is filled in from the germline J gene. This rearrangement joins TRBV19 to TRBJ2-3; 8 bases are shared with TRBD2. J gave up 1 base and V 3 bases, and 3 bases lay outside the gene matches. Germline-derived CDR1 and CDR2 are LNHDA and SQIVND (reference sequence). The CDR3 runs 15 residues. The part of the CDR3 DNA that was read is TGTGCCAGTAGTATGGGACTAGTAGGCACAGATACG. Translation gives CASSMGLVGTDT. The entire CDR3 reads CASSMGLVGTDTQYF.

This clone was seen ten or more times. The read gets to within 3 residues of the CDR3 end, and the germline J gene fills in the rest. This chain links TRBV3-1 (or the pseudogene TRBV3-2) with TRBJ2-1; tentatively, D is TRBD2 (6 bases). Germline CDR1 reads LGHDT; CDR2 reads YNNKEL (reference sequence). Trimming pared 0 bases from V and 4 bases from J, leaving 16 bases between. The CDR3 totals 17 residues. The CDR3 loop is CASSQDPGLAVYNEQFF. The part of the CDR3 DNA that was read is TGTGCCAGCAGCCAAGATCCGGGGTTAGCGGTTTACAATGAG.

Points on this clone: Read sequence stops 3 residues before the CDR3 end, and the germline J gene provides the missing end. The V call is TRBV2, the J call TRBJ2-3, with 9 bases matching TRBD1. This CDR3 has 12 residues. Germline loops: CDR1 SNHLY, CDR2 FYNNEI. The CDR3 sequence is CASRDREETQYF. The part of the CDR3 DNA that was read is TGTGCCAGCCGGGACAGGGAAGAGACG.

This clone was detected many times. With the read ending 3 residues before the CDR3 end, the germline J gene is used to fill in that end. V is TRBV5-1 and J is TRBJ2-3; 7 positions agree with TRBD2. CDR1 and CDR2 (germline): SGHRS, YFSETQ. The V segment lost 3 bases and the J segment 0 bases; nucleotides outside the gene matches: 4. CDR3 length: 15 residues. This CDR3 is CASSSHSGSTDTQYF. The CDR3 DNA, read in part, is TGCGCCAGCAGCTCTCATAGCGGGAGCACAGATACG.

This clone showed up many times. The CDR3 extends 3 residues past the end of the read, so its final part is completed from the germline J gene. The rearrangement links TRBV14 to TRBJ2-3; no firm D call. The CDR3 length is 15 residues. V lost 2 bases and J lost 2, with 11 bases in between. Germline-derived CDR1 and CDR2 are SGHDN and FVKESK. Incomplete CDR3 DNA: TGTGCCAGCAGCCAAATATCCAGTTCCACAGATACG. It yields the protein CASSQISSSTDT. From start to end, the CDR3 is CASSQISSSTDTQYF. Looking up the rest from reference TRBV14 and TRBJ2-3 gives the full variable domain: EAGVTQFPSHSVIEKGQTVTLRCDPISGHDNLYWYRRVMGKEIKFLLHFVKESKQDESGMPNNRFLAERTGGTYSTLKVQPAELEDSGVYFCASSQISSSTDTQYFGPGTRLTVL.

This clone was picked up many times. The covered CDR3 bases are TGTGCCAGCAGCCAGGACAGGGGGGAGACC. Amino acids: CASSQDRGET. The whole CDR3 region reads CASSQDRGETQYF. The chain employs TRBV5-4 and TRBJ2-5; 10 bases map to TRBD1. The sequence runs out 3 residues before the end of the CDR3; the remainder is reconstructed from the germline J gene. From germline, CDR1 is SGHNT and CDR2 YYREEE (reference sequence). The V segment lost 4 bases and the J segment 5 bases; nucleotides outside the gene matches: 2. This CDR3 region has 13 residues.

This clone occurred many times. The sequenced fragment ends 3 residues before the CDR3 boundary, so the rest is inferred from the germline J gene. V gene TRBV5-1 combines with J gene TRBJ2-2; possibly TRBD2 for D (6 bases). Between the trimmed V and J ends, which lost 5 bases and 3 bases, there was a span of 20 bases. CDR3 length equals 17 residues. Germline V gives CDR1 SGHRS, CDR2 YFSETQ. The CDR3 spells CASSQLGLSRDTGELFF. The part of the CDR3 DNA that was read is TGCGCCAGCAGTCAATTGGGACTCAGTCGAGACACCGGGGAG.

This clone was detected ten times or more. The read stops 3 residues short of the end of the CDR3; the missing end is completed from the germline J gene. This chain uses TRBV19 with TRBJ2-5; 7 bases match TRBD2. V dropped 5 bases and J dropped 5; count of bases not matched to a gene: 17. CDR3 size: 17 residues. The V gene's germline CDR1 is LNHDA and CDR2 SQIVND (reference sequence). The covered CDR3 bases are TGTGCCAGTAGTTTGCCTAGGGGCACGACTAGCCGGGAGACC. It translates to CASSLPRGTTSRET. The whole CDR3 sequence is CASSLPRGTTSRETQYF.

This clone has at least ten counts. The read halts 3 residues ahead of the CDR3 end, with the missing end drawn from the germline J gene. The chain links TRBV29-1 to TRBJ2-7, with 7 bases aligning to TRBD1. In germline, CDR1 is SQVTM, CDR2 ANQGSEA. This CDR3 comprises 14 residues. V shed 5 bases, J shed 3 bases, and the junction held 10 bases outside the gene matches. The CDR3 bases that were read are TGCAGCGTTTTTGGAGCAGGGGGTTACTACGAG. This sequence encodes CSVFGAGGYYE. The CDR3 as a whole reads CSVFGAGGYYEQYF.

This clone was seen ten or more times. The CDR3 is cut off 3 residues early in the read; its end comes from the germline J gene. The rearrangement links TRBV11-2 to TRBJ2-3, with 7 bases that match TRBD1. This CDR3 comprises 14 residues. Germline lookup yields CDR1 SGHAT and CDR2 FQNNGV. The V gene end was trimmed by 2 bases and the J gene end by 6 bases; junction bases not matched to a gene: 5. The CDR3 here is CASSLSQGVDTQYF. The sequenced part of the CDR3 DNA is TGTGCCAGCAGCTTATCCCAGGGGGTCGATACG.

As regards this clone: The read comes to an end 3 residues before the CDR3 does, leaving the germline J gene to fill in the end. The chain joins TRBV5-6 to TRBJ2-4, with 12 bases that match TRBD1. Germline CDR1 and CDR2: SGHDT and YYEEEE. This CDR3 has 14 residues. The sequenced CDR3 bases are TGTGCCAGCAGCGGGACAGGGGGCGCGGGTGGT. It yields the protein CASSGTGGAGG. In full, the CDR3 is CASSGTGGAGGQYF.

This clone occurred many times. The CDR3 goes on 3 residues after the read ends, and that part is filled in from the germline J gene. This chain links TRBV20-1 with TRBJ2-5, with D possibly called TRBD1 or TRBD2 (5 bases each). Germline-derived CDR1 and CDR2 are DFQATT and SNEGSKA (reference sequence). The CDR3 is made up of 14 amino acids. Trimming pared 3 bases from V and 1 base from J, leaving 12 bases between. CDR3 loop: CSASDEGPQETQYF. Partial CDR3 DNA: TGCAGTGCTAGCGATGAGGGGCCCCAAGAGACC.

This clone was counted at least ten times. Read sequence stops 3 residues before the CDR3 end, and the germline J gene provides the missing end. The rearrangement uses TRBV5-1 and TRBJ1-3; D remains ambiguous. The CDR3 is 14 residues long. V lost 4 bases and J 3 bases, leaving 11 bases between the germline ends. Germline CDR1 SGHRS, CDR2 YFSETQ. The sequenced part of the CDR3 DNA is TGCGCCAGCAGCCCGGCAGGCCTTGGAAACACC. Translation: CASSPAGLGNT. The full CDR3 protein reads CASSPAGLGNTIYF.

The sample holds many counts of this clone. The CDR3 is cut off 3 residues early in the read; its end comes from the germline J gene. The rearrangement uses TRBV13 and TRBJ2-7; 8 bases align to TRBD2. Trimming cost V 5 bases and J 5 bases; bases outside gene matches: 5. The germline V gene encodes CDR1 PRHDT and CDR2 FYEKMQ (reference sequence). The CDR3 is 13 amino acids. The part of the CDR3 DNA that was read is TGTGCCAGCAGCCCCCGGACTAGCAACGAG. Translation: CASSPRTSNE. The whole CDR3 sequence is CASSPRTSNEQYF.

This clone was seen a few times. The CDR3 sequence is CASSYGAGSTYTF. Partial CDR3 DNA: TGTGCCAGCAGCTATGGGGCCGGGTCCACC. V is TRBV7-2 and J is TRBJ1-2, with D maybe TRBD1 (5 bases). The read terminates 3 residues before the CDR3 end, so the remaining end is supplied by the germline J gene. The CDR3 has 13 residues. CDR1 SGHTA and CDR2 FQGNSA come from the germline V gene.

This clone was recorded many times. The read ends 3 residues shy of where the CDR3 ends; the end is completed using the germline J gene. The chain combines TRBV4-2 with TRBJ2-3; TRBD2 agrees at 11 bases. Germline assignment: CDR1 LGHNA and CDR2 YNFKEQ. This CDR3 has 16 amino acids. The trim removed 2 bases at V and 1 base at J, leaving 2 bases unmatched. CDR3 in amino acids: CASSQTSGRGTDTQYF. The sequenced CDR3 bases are TGTGCCAGCAGCCAAACTAGCGGGAGAGGCACAGATACG.

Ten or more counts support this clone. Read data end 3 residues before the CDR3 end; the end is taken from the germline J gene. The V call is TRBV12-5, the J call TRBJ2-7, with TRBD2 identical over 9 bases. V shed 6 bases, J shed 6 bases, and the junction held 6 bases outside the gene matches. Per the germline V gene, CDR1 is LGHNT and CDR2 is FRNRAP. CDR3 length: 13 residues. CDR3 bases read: TGTGCTAGTGGCATTAGCGGGAGCGGCGAG. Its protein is CASGISGSGE. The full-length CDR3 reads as CASGISGSGEQYF. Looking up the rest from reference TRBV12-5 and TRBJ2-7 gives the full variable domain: DARVTQTPRHKVTEMGQEVTMRCQPILGHNTVFWYRQTMMQGLELLAYFRNRAPLDDSGMPKDRFSAEMPDATLATLKIQPSEPRDSAVYFCASGISGSGEQYFGPGTRLTVT.

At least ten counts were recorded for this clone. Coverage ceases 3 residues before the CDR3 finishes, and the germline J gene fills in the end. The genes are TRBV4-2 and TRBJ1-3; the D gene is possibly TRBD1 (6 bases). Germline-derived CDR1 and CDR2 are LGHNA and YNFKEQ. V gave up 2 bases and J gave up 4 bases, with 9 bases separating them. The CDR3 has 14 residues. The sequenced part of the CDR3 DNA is TGTGCCAGCAGCCAAACAGGGACGGGAAACACC. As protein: CASSQTGTGNT. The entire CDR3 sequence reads CASSQTGTGNTIYF.

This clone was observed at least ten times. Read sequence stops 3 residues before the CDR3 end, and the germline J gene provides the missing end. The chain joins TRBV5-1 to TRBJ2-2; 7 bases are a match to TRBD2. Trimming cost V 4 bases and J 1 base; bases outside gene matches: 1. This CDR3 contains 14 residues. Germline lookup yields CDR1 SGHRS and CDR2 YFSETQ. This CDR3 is CASSQRENTGELFF. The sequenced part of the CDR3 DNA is TGCGCCAGCAGCCAGCGGGAGAACACCGGGGAG.

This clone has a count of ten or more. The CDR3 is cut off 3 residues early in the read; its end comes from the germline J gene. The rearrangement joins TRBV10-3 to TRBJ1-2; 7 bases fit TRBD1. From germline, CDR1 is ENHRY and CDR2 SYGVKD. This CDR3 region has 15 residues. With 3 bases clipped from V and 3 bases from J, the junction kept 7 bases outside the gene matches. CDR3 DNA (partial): TGTGCCATCAGTGACCCGGGAACAGGGGACTATGGC. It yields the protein CAISDPGTGDYG. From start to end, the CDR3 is CAISDPGTGDYGYTF.